Sequencing of this TCR beta chain was carried out in a study of type 1 regulatory T cells. TCRdb re-called the reads with MiXCR, one entry per CDR3 protein. The repertoire holds approximately 14,000 distinct CDR3 sequences, with roughly an eighth as singletons. The V and J ends lost 0 bases and 5 bases, in that order; junction bases with no gene match: 5. CDR3 length equals 15 residues. From germline, CDR1 is SGHRS and CDR2 YFSETQ. This clonotype has just a few counts. The antigen is undetermined. The sequencing input was cultured T cells, either the whole culture or a sorted T cell fraction (not recorded which). This TCR was sampled from a human donor in good health. The chain uses TRBV5-1 and TRBJ2-3; 8 bases are a match to TRBD2. The CDR3 loop is CASSLDQREKDTQYF. The DNA for the CDR3 is TGCGCCAGCAGCTTGGACCAGCGGGAGAAAGATACGCAGTATTTT.